This T cell receptor beta chain comes out of a study of blood T cell repertoires in COVID-19 (dated by TCRdb to about 2020). General notes on the study: Collaborator samples came from the United States, Italy and Spain and covered acute and convalescent phases of COVID-19. The material from the prospective study consisted of cDNA or gDNA derived from T cells, B-cell-depleted T cells, or PBMCs. The dataset comprised deeply sampled blood TCRbeta repertoires from subjects exposed to, actively infected with, or recovered from COVID-19. The repertoires were made available in a free public database intended to serve as a resource for research on the immune response to SARS-CoV-2. The samples were drawn from two sources: the first 160 participants of the ongoing ImmuneRACE study, and 1,254 subjects contributed by 6 global collaborators. Nearly every sample came with metadata listing a de-identified subject ID, COVID-19 status, age in years and sex. HLA class I and class II types, where available, came from metadata supplied by the sample provider rather than from assay-based typing. Findings and caveats that apply to the study as a whole: How much clinical and demographic metadata was included differed by source and by participant, and the metadata was provided uncurated.

As regards this clone: Its specific antigen is unknown. No qualities accompany the bases; no much larger clone lies one base away.

The CDR3 runs 18 amino acids, cysteine and phenylalanine included. Here the CDR3 DNA is all that survives: 54 bases in frame from base 1. Trimming at the junction amounts to 1 base on V and 0 bases on J, and the germline ends lie 15 bases apart. In the germline V gene (reference sequence), CDR1 corresponds to LGHDT and CDR2 to YNNKEL. Whole blood was collected in K2EDTA tubes by collaborating institutions according to the institutions' own protocols. For TCRbeta analysis, collaborators shipped samples as frozen whole blood, isolated PBMCs, or DNA extracted from either of those sample types. The immunoSEQ Assay, a bias-controlled multiplex PCR, was used to amplify TCRbeta CDR3 regions from genomic DNA. In the authors' own workflow: Nucleated cell counts per sample were estimated from amplification of reference gene primers within the assay. To quantify the absolute abundance of each unique TCRbeta CDR3 rearrangement, sequence reads were collapsed and filtered. For each sample, productive Simpson clonality was calculated by taking the square root of Simpson's diversity index across productive rearrangements. TCRdb obtained this table from immuneACCESS and retained in-frame rearrangements with V and J assigned. These tables miss some clones; where compared with another copy, unresolved V genes account for less than half of the shortfall, and the remainder is unexplained. V, J and clone size are taken as reported in that table, and D and trimming were inferred from the DNA itself. This sample gives tens of thousands of clones in total; 65% to 85% of them show up just once. The biggest ten clones account for about 20% of the sample.

The chain couples TRBV3-1 (or the pseudogene TRBV3-2) to TRBJ2-2; perhaps TRBD1 is the D gene, with 6 bases matching. The sample comprised peripheral blood. This TCR was sampled from a human donor with active or convalescent COVID-19. The donor label of this sample is uncertain. The CDR3 region reads CASSQVGWAGANTGELFF. The sequenced DNA is TGTGCCAGCAGCCAAGTAGGCTGGGCAGGGGCGAACACCGGGGAGCTGTTTTTT.